The 32 T cell receptor beta chains in this list originate from one sample, sequenced in a study of blood T cells in healthy people across ages. Alongside a J-beta primer mix, a sample-barcoded 5' primer served in a second PCR lasting about 7 to 11 cycles. TCRdb processed the 5' RACE reads anew with MiXCR; each CDR3 protein has one entry. The sample lists about 810,000 distinct CDR3 sequences, around 36% occurring once. The sample was blood. These receptors all come from a man between 18 and 29 years old in good health.

Comments on this clonotype: Being one base from a much bigger clone, this may be a read error. This chain's CDR3 is CASSPRQGYNGQFF. The DNA of the CDR3 is TGCGCCAGCAGCCCACGACAGGGCTACAATGGGCAGTTCTTC. The V and J genes are TRBV5-1 and TRBJ2-1; 7 bases are a match to TRBD1. CDR3 length: 14 residues. CDR1 SGHRS and CDR2 YFSETQ come from the germline V gene. Variable domain in full (rest from reference TRBV5-1 and TRBJ2-1): KAGVTQTPRYLIKTRGQQVTLSCSPISGHRSVSWYQQTPGQGLQFLFEYFSETQRNKGNFPGRFSGRQFSNSRSEMNVSTLELGDSALYLCASSPRQGYNGQFFGPGTRLTVL.

The table lists this clonotype with many counts. This chain uses TRBV25-1 with TRBJ2-5, with unresolved D. Germline V gives CDR1 MGHDK, CDR2 SYGVNS. V lost 6 bases to trimming and J lost 4 bases, with 9 bases between them. CDR3 length: 12 residues. This CDR3 is CASSSIGETQYF. The CDR3 nucleotides read TGTGCCAGCAGCTCAATTGGAGAGACCCAGTACTTC.

The genes are TRBV29-1 and TRBJ1-1; D is perhaps TRBD1 (5 bases). Trimming shortened V by 5 bases and J by 0 bases, and 10 bases separated the two germline ends. CDR3 length equals 13 residues. The germline V gene encodes CDR1 SQVTM and CDR2 ANQGSEA. The CDR3 protein is CSVQGRLNTEAFF. CDR3 DNA sequence: TGCAGCGTTCAGGGACGGCTGAACACTGAAGCTTTCTTT.

This clonotype occurred a few times. The rearrangement links TRBV2 to TRBJ2-5; D remains unclear. This CDR3 contains 11 residues. Between the trimmed V and J ends, which lost 4 bases and 5 bases, there was a span of 5 bases. CDR1 is SNHLY and CDR2 is FYNNEI in the germline V gene. The CDR3 region is CASSGVETQYF. The CDR3 coding sequence is TGTGCCAGCAGTGGCGTGGAGACCCAGTACTTC.

This chain uses TRBV12-3 or TRBV12-4 with TRBJ2-3, with 8 bases fitting TRBD2. V lost 6 bases, J lost 3 bases, and 17 bases stayed unmatched. The CDR3 has 18 amino acids. This CDR3 is CASSPGTSIGVGTDTQYF. The DNA for the CDR3 is TGTGCCAGCAGCCCCGGGACTAGTATCGGAGTGGGTACAGATACGCAGTATTTT.

This clonotype was counted once. The chain is built from TRBV5-1 and TRBJ2-1; D not resolved. The J call is uncertain, as TRBJ2-7 better fits the DNA end. Germline V CDR1 and CDR2: SGHRS, YFSETQ. This CDR3 spans 16 amino acids. CDR3 DNA: TGCGCCAGCAGCTTGAAGGTCAGACCGACCTTCAATGAGCAGTACTTC. It specifies CASSLKVRPTFNEQYF.

This sequence joins TRBV5-5 and TRBJ2-5; 7 bases match TRBD1. Germline values: CDR1 SGHKS, CDR2 YYEKEE (reference sequence). This CDR3 spans 15 amino acids. V gave up 0 bases and J gave up 2 bases; unmatched junction bases: 4. The CDR3 is CASSLGGTEQETQYF. Written as DNA, the CDR3 is TGTGCCAGCAGCTTGGGGGGGACAGAACAAGAGACCCAGTACTTC.

A remark on this clonotype: This may arise from a read error, as a much more abundant clone is one base away. V usage is TRBV5-5 and J usage is TRBJ2-7, with D perhaps TRBD2 (7 bases). This CDR3 contains 15 residues. The V and J ends lost 3 bases and 7 bases respectively, with 20 bases between them. Germline V gives CDR1 SGHKS, CDR2 YYEKEE (reference sequence). DNA of the CDR3: TGTGCCAGCAGCTGGGGGGGGTCACAGGGAAATGAGCAGTACTTC. Protein: CASSWGGSQGNEQYF.

In its sample, this clonotype was seen a few times. This chain links TRBV20-1 with TRBJ2-1, with 11 bases that match TRBD2. The CDR3 is made up of 15 amino acids. V dropped 2 bases and J dropped 8; count of bases not matched to a gene: 8. CDR1 is DFQATT, CDR2 SNEGSKA, per germline (reference sequence). DNA for the CDR3: TGCAGTGCTAGAACGACTAGCGGGGATAGGGATGAGCAGTTCTTC. Translated, it gives CSARTTSGDRDEQFF.

On this clonotype itself: One base away lies a much larger clone, so this may be a sequencing read error. The chain recombines TRBV6-5 with TRBJ2-5; tentative D call: TRBD2 (5 bases). The CDR3 runs to 13 residues. With 5 bases removed from V and 3 bases from J, the gap between germline ends came to 10 bases. Germline CDR1 reads MNHEY; CDR2 reads SVGAGI. CDR3 loop: CASSDNGEETQYF. The CDR3 DNA reads TGTGCCAGCAGTGATAACGGGGAAGAGACCCAGTACTTC.

This clonotype was observed many times. This chain links TRBV12-3 or TRBV12-4 with TRBJ2-1; no reliable D call. CDR3 length: 14 residues. Between the trimmed V and J ends, which lost 8 bases and 8 bases, there was a span of 19 bases. The chain's CDR3 is CASRGPAVVDEQFF. CDR3 DNA sequence: TGTGCCAGCCGAGGACCGGCGGTTGTTGATGAGCAGTTCTTC.

This chain's CDR3 is CASSFSGGRSPLHF. CDR3 DNA: TGTGCCAGCAGTTTTTCAGGGGGCAGGTCACCCCTCCACTTT. The rearrangement uses TRBV6-5 and TRBJ1-6; 8 positions agree with TRBD1. The CDR3 loop spans 14 amino acids. CDR1 is MNHEY, CDR2 SVGAGI, per germline. V was clipped by 4 bases and J by 10 bases; unmatched bases: 6.

This clonotype was counted a few times. The chain recombines TRBV20-1 with TRBJ1-4, with TRBD1 matching 10 bases. J was trimmed by 3 bases and V by 2 bases; bases with no gene match: 6. The germline V gene encodes CDR1 DFQATT and CDR2 SNEGSKA (reference sequence). This CDR3 spans 16 amino acids. The CDR3 protein is CSARQTGGASNEKLFF. The DNA of the CDR3 is TGCAGTGCTAGACAGACAGGGGGCGCTTCTAATGAAAAACTGTTTTTT.

This chain uses TRBV12-3 or TRBV12-4 with TRBJ1-5, with a weak D call TRBD1 (5 bases). V lost 5 bases, J lost 5 bases, and 13 bases lay in between. This CDR3 has 14 residues. As DNA, the CDR3 is TGTGCCAGCAGTCTGGACACCTTCGATCAGCCCCAGCATTTT. This codes for CASSLDTFDQPQHF.

In its sample, this clonotype was seen a few times. The V and J genes are TRBV5-1 and TRBJ1-1, with a possible D match to TRBD1 (6 bases). CDR3 size: 13 residues. Germline V gene lookup returns CDR1 SGHRS and CDR2 YFSETQ. The V end was cut by 6 bases, the J end by 4 bases, with 13 bases between. CDR3 nucleotide sequence: TGCGCCAGCACGAGTGGCAGGGGCACTGAAGCTTTCTTT. It is translated as CASTSGRGTEAFF. Full variable domain (rest looked up from reference TRBV5-1 and TRBJ1-1): KAGVTQTPRYLIKTRGQQVTLSCSPISGHRSVSWYQQTPGQGLQFLFEYFSETQRNKGNFPGRFSGRQFSNSRSEMNVSTLELGDSALYLCASTSGRGTEAFFGQGTRLTVV.

The chain recombines TRBV9 with TRBJ2-1; 9 bases fit TRBD2. Germline-derived CDR1 and CDR2 are SGDLS and YYNGEE. The CDR3 covers 15 residues. After removal of 4 bases from V and 6 bases from J, the junction contained 8 bases not matched to a gene. The CDR3 protein is CASSISGGASNEQFF. The CDR3 nucleotides read TGTGCCAGCAGCATTAGCGGGGGAGCATCCAATGAGCAGTTCTTC.

The V gene is TRBV7-9, the J gene TRBJ1-4, with a weak D call TRBD1 (6 bases). The CDR3 is 15 amino acids. Deletions cut 5 bases from V and 5 bases from J, with 15 bases between. The germline V gene has CDR1 SEHNR and CDR2 FQNEAQ (reference sequence). The CDR3 here is CASSGRTALNEKLFF. Written as DNA, the CDR3 is TGTGCCAGCAGCGGGAGGACAGCCCTCAATGAAAAACTGTTTTTT.

Comment on this clonotype: At one of its ends the junction is not consistent with the germline gene, which may arise from a read error. The chain links TRBV2 to TRBJ2-7; 7 bases agree with TRBD2. The J call may be mistaken, given a closer DNA end match to TRBJ2-5. Germline assignment: CDR1 SNHLY and CDR2 FYNNEI. The CDR3 totals 15 residues. CDR3 amino acids: CTSSEAGNPQETQYF. The CDR3 DNA reads as TGTACCAGCAGTGAAGCGGGGAATCCTCAAGAGACCCAGTACTTC.

This clonotype was detected many times. Here the CDR3 DNA reads TGCGCCAGCAGCTTGGGCTCCATGAACACTGAAGCTTTCTTT. Encoded protein: CASSLGSMNTEAFF. This chain links TRBV5-1 with TRBJ1-1; no definite D call. Looked up from germline, CDR1 is SGHRS and CDR2 is YFSETQ. V was clipped by 0 bases and J by 0 bases, with 6 bases between them. The CDR3 loop spans 14 amino acids.

This clonotype came up a few times. This chain joins TRBV4-1 and TRBJ1-1, with a weak D call TRBD1 (5 bases). In germline, CDR1 is MGHRA, CDR2 YSYEKL. The CDR3 has 14 residues. Trimming cost V 10 bases and J 4 bases, with 19 bases left between them. The CDR3 DNA reads as TGCGCCACCCAGCCGGGCCCGGGGCGCACTGAAGCTTTCTTT. Protein sequence: CATQPGPGRTEAFF.

The chain links TRBV6-6 to TRBJ2-4; D unresolved. Judging by the DNA end, TRBJ2-7 fits better; the J call may be wrong. The length of the CDR3 is 12 residues. Per germline, CDR1 MNHNY and CDR2 SVGAGI (reference sequence). In DNA form, the CDR3 reads TGTGCCAGCAGTTTAATAAACTACGAGCAGTACTTC. Amino acids: CASSLINYEQYF.

The chain has TRBV4-3 and TRBJ2-4; 8 bases align to TRBD1. CDR1 and CDR2 (germline): LGHNA, YSLEER. CDR3 size: 16 residues. The junction had 18 bases not matched to a gene; V was cut back by 4 bases and J by 13 bases. CDR3 loop: CASSPDAGGAYNEQYF. The CDR3 DNA follows: TGCGCCAGCAGCCCCGATGCAGGGGGCGCTTACAATGAGCAGTACTTC.

The gene calls are TRBV28 and TRBJ2-3; 10 bases agree with TRBD1. V lost 8 bases and J lost 6; bases outside the gene matches: 14. Germline CDR1 MDHEN, CDR2 SYDVKM. There are 16 residues in the CDR3. In DNA form, the CDR3 reads TGTGCCAGCCAGAACCCGGGACAGGGGATGTCGGATACGCAGTATTTT. Its translation is CASQNPGQGMSDTQYF. The full variable domain, in which reference TRBV28 and TRBJ2-3 provide the parts outside the CDR3, is DVKVTQSSRYLVKRTGEKVFLECVQDMDHENMFWYRQDPGLGLRLIYFSYDVKMKEKGDIPEGYSVSREKKERFSLILESASTNQTSMYLCASQNPGQGMSDTQYFGPGTRLTVL.

This chain joins TRBV30 and TRBJ2-3; D might be TRBD2 (6 bases). V was shortened by 0 bases and J by 7 bases, with 8 bases between the two germline ends. From germline, CDR1 is GTSNPN and CDR2 SVGIG (reference sequence). This CDR3 has 12 amino acids. The CDR3 nucleotides read TGTGCCTGGAGTGTGGACTATTATACGCAGTATTTT. Protein product: CAWSVDYYTQYF.

The rearrangement joins TRBV27 to TRBJ2-7; weak D call: TRBD2 (5 bases). Germline lookup yields CDR1 MNHEY and CDR2 SMNVEV (reference sequence). This CDR3 is 13 amino acids long. The germline V and J ends were trimmed by 8 bases and 1 base, with 12 bases remaining between them. The CDR3 loop reads CASGRAASYEQYF. CDR3 DNA: TGTGCCAGCGGGCGGGCCGCTTCCTACGAGCAGTACTTC.

The gene calls are TRBV7-2 and TRBJ2-3; 11 bases are shared with TRBD2. The J segment lost 2 bases and the V segment lost 1 base, leaving 2 bases of the junction unmatched. The CDR3 length is 16 residues. Germline CDR1 is SGHTA and CDR2 is FQGNSA. CDR3 sequence (DNA): TGTGCCAGCAGCTTAGTAGCGGGGGGGAACACAGATACGCAGTATTTT. This sequence encodes CASSLVAGGNTDTQYF.

This clonotype was seen a handful of times. J is TRBJ1-1 and V is TRBV6-6; weak D call: TRBD1 (5 bases). Germline V gives CDR1 MNHNY, CDR2 SVGAGI (reference sequence). The CDR3 consists of 14 residues. V gave up 2 bases and J gave up 4 bases, with 11 bases separating them. The CDR3 bases are TGTGCCAGCAGTTACGGGGCCACCGGCACTGAAGCTTTCTTT. Translation gives CASSYGATGTEAFF.

The chain uses TRBV20-1 and TRBJ2-3; D gene uncertain. This CDR3 is 14 amino acids long. Germline lookup yields CDR1 DFQATT and CDR2 SNEGSKA (reference sequence). Deletions cut 3 bases from V and 1 base from J, with 11 bases between. Here the CDR3 DNA reads TGCAGTGCTAGCGACACCGAAGGCACAGATACGCAGTATTTT. Translated: CSASDTEGTDTQYF.

This clonotype was seen many times. The chain has TRBV5-1 and TRBJ1-5; 7 nucleotides agree with TRBD1. CDR3 size: 15 residues. The J segment lost 3 bases and the V segment lost 2 bases, leaving 5 bases of the junction unmatched. From germline, CDR1 is SGHRS and CDR2 YFSETQ. CDR3 sequence reads: CASSFGDRDNQPQHF. Written as DNA, the CDR3 is TGCGCCAGCAGCTTTGGAGACAGGGACAATCAGCCCCAGCATTTT.

Notes on this clonotype: It may be a read error: a sequence one base away is much more abundant. The J gene is TRBJ2-2, the V gene TRBV12-3 or TRBV12-4; D is ambiguous. This CDR3 has 12 amino acids. V lost 4 bases and J 6 bases, leaving 6 bases between the germline ends. The CDR3 loop reads CASSYLAGELFF. CDR3 DNA: TGTGCCAGCAGTTATTTAGCCGGGGAGCTGTTTTTT.

This chain links TRBV5-1 with TRBJ1-4, with 8 bases that match TRBD1. This CDR3 is built from 15 residues. Germline CDR1 is SGHRS and CDR2 is YFSETQ. V was pared by 3 bases and J by 5 bases, with 6 bases of the junction left unmatched. The CDR3 DNA reads as TGCGCCAGCAGCTATAGGACAGGGCAAAATGAAAAACTGTTTTTT. Protein: CASSYRTGQNEKLFF. The whole variable domain, remainder taken from reference TRBV5-1 and TRBJ1-4, is KAGVTQTPRYLIKTRGQQVTLSCSPISGHRSVSWYQQTPGQGLQFLFEYFSETQRNKGNFPGRFSGRQFSNSRSEMNVSTLELGDSALYLCASSYRTGQNEKLFFGSGTQLSVL.

In DNA form, the CDR3 reads TGCAGTGCGAGGGGACTAGCGGGTTACAATGAGCAGTACTTC. It specifies CSARGLAGYNEQYF. The chain carries TRBV20-1 and TRBJ2-1; 12 nucleotides agree with TRBD2. The J call may be faulty, since TRBJ2-7 better matches the DNA end. This CDR3 has 14 residues. Germline CDR1 is DFQATT and CDR2 is SNEGSKA (reference sequence).